Shown below are 27 T cell receptor beta chains from a single sample sequenced in a study of response to subunit inactivated influenza vaccine. TCRdb recomputed calls from the RT-PCR reads with MiXCR, one row per CDR3 protein. The repertoire has 150,000 to 200,000 distinct CDR3 sequences, approximately 12% of them found once; the top ten carry approximately 32%. These data also formed part of another study, on T cells expressing NK-cell markers. According to that study: 5'RACE template switching built TCR beta cDNA with unique molecular identifiers.

Material: CD8+ T cells sorted from PBMCs, obtained roughly 12 days after vaccination. All receptors derive from a man in his forties or fifties who received an inactivated influenza vaccine.

This clonotype was picked up a small number of times. The chain combines TRBV5-6 with TRBJ2-1, with TRBD2 matching 8 bases. V shed 3 bases and J 8 bases; nucleotides not matched to a gene: 10. Germline CDR1 is SGHDT and CDR2 is YYEEEE. There are 15 residues in the CDR3. The DNA for the CDR3 is TGTGCCAGCAGCTCATACGGGACTAGGGTCGATGAGCAGTTCTTC. This encodes CASSSYGTRVDEQFF.

The chain carries TRBV30 and TRBJ2-7; 8 bases align to TRBD2. From germline, CDR1 is GTSNPN and CDR2 SVGIG (reference sequence). The CDR3 has 13 amino acids. V trimming: 4 bases; J trimming: 5 bases; junction bases outside the gene matches: 7. The CDR3 region is CAWTAGRANEQYF. CDR3 nucleotide sequence: TGTGCCTGGACTGCCGGGAGGGCCAACGAGCAGTACTTC.

This chain joins TRBV12-3 or TRBV12-4 and TRBJ1-5, with 8 bases that match TRBD1. The V gene end was trimmed by 4 bases and the J gene end by 15 bases; junction bases not matched to a gene: 11. This CDR3 spans 13 amino acids. CDR3 in DNA: TGTGCCAGCAGTTCATCACCTCGGGACAGGACGCATTTT. Translating it yields CASSSSPRDRTHF.

In nucleotides, the CDR3 is TGTGCCAGCAGCCCAAAGCCACTAGCGGAACTATACAATGAGCAGTTCTTC. It yields the protein CASSPKPLAELYNEQFF. J is TRBJ2-1 and V is TRBV7-9; TRBD2 agrees at 8 bases. The CDR3 extends over 17 amino acids. CDR1 is SEHNR, CDR2 FQNEAQ, per germline (reference sequence). V lost 5 bases to trimming and J lost 4 bases; unmatched junction nucleotides: 13.

The V and J genes are TRBV30 and TRBJ2-5, with D perhaps assigned TRBD1 or TRBD2 (5 bases each). Germline lookup yields CDR1 GTSNPN and CDR2 SVGIG (reference sequence). Trimming stripped 2 bases from V and 5 bases from J, with 12 bases between. The CDR3 is made up of 13 amino acids. The CDR3 region has the DNA TGTGCCTGGAGTTCGGGCAGGGAGGAGACCCAGTACTTC. As protein: CAWSSGREETQYF. The complete variable domain, with remaining parts taken from reference TRBV30 and TRBJ2-5, reads SQTIHQWPATLVQPVGSPLSLECTVEGTSNPNLYWYRQAAGRGLQLLFYSVGIGQISSEVPQNLSASRPQDRQFILSSKKLLLSDSGFYLCAWSSGREETQYFGPGTRLLVL.

This clonotype was observed at least ten times. The chain recombines TRBV7-8 with TRBJ2-5, with 13 nucleotides matching TRBD2. This CDR3 has 17 residues. V dropped 5 bases and J dropped 2; count of bases not matched to a gene: 8. From germline, CDR1 is SGHVS and CDR2 FQNEAQ. The CDR3 nucleotides read TGTGCCAGCAGCCCTGGACTAGCGGGGGCCTTACAAGAGACCCAGTACTTC. Its protein is CASSPGLAGALQETQYF.

This clonotype was observed many times. The chain combines TRBV28 with TRBJ2-3, with TRBD1 identical over 11 bases. The V segment lost 4 bases and the J segment 3 bases; nucleotides outside the gene matches: 3. The CDR3 is 15 amino acids. Germline CDR1 MDHEN, CDR2 SYDVKM. For the CDR3, the DNA is TGTGCCAGCAGTTCCGGGACAGGGGGAACAGATACGCAGTATTTT. Its protein is CASSSGTGGTDTQYF.

The chain couples TRBV4-3 to TRBJ2-2; TRBD2 matches 7 bases. This CDR3 spans 17 amino acids. Germline CDR1 and CDR2: LGHNA and YSLEER. With 0 bases clipped from V and 2 bases from J, the junction kept 6 bases outside the gene matches. This CDR3 is CASSQDWAGVNTGELFF. In DNA, the CDR3 is TGCGCCAGCAGCCAAGATTGGGCGGGGGTAAACACCGGGGAGCTGTTTTTT.

The CDR3 sequence is CASSLGGTGVSYEQYF. In nucleotides, the CDR3 is TGCGCCAGCAGCTTGGGTGGGACAGGAGTCTCCTACGAGCAGTACTTC. This rearrangement joins TRBV5-1 to TRBJ2-7; 8 nucleotides align to TRBD1. Per germline, CDR1 SGHRS and CDR2 YFSETQ. V trimming: 0 bases; J trimming: 0 bases; junction bases outside the gene matches: 5. The CDR3 totals 16 residues. The whole variable domain, filled in from reference TRBV5-1 and TRBJ2-7, reads KAGVTQTPRYLIKTRGQQVTLSCSPISGHRSVSWYQQTPGQGLQFLFEYFSETQRNKGNFPGRFSGRQFSNSRSEMNVSTLELGDSALYLCASSLGGTGVSYEQYFGPGTRLTVT.

Concerning this clonotype itself: The junction and the germline gene differ at one end; a read error may be behind it. This chain uses TRBV28 with TRBJ1-5; D not certain. The CDR3 contains 16 residues. CDR1 is MDHEN and CDR2 is SYDVKM in the germline V gene. CDR3 amino acids: CASSSSAGYSNQSQHF. The CDR3 region has the DNA TGTGCCAGCAGTTCCTCTGCGGGGTATAGCAATCAGTCCCAGCATTTT. The full variable domain, rest sourced from reference TRBV28 and TRBJ1-5, is DVKVTQSSRYLVKRTGEKVFLECVQDMDHENMFWYRQDPGLGLRLIYFSYDVKMKEKGDIPEGYSVSREKKERFSLILESASTNQTSMYLCASSSSAGYSNQSQHFGDGTRLSIL.

The rearrangement joins TRBV6-2 or TRBV6-3 to TRBJ2-7; D is perhaps TRBD1 or TRBD2 (6 bases each). The length of the CDR3 is 14 residues. V was cut by 5 bases and J by 5 bases, with 16 bases left in between. Germline CDR1 and CDR2: MNHEY and SVGEGT. The CDR3 spells CASSTGRRPDEQYF. DNA of the CDR3: TGTGCCAGCAGTACAGGGAGGCGACCGGACGAGCAGTACTTC.

The chain recombines TRBV13 with TRBJ2-2; 7 bases align to TRBD2. The CDR3 runs to 14 residues. Germline V gives CDR1 PRHDT, CDR2 FYEKMQ (reference sequence). V trimming: 1 base; J trimming: 7 bases; junction bases outside the gene matches: 3. CDR3 sequence (DNA): TGTGCCAGCAGCTTAGCAGCGGGGTTCGGGGAGCTGTTTTTT. It yields the protein CASSLAAGFGELFF. The full variable domain, its missing parts supplied by reference TRBV13 and TRBJ2-2, is AAGVIQSPRHLIKEKRETATLKCYPIPRHDTVYWYQQGPGQDPQFLISFYEKMQSDKGSIPDRFSAQQFSDYHSELNMSSLELGDSALYFCASSLAAGFGELFFGEGSRLTVL.

At least ten counts were recorded for this clonotype. The rearrangement links TRBV3-1 to TRBJ2-7, with D maybe TRBD1 (6 bases). V lost 4 bases, J lost 4 bases, and 14 bases lay in between. CDR3 size: 14 residues. Looked up from germline, CDR1 is LGHDT and CDR2 is YNNKEL (reference sequence). CDR3 nucleotide sequence: TGTGCCAGCAGCCTAACAGGGAGTGGTTACGAGCAGTACTTC. It codes for CASSLTGSGYEQYF.

The V call is TRBV28, the J call TRBJ1-2; 7 bases fit TRBD1. This CDR3 region has 13 residues. Per germline, CDR1 MDHEN and CDR2 SYDVKM. The ends lost 7 bases at V and 5 bases at J; junction bases unmatched: 7. DNA for the CDR3: TGTGCCAGCAACGAGGACAGGATTTATGGCTACACCTTC. Its protein product is CASNEDRIYGYTF.

The chain couples TRBV4-1 to TRBJ2-5; D is perhaps TRBD2 (6 bases). The CDR3 runs 16 residues. Germline V gene sequence: CDR1 MGHRA, CDR2 YSYEKL. V was pared by 1 base and J by 2 bases, with 14 bases between. CDR3: CASSQASGLTQETQYF. The CDR3 DNA sequence: TGCGCCAGCAGCCAAGCTTCGGGACTCACACAAGAGACCCAGTACTTC.

V is TRBV10-3 and J is TRBJ2-1; 14 nucleotides line up with TRBD2. After removal of 6 bases from V and 8 bases from J, the junction contained 6 bases not matched to a gene. CDR3 size: 15 residues. In germline, CDR1 is ENHRY, CDR2 SYGVKD. CDR3 sequence: CAISPGLAGGYEQFF. CDR3 in DNA: TGTGCCATCAGCCCCGGACTAGCGGGAGGCTATGAGCAGTTCTTC.

This clonotype has just a few counts. The chain employs TRBV7-6 and TRBJ1-6; 7 bases are shared with TRBD1. This CDR3 has 17 residues. In germline, CDR1 is SGHVS, CDR2 FNYEAQ. With V trimmed by 2 bases and J by 1 base, 5 bases remained unmatched. The CDR3: CASSLRETGSYNSPLHF. The CDR3 bases are TGTGCCAGCAGCTTACGGGAGACAGGGTCCTATAATTCACCCCTCCACTTT.

This clonotype was seen many times. The chain links TRBV5-1 to TRBJ2-2; a possible D gene is TRBD2 (7 bases). V was shortened by 0 bases and J by 0 bases, with 18 bases between the two germline ends. Germline V CDR1 and CDR2: SGHRS, YFSETQ. This CDR3 is built from 19 residues. The DNA for the CDR3 is TGCGCCAGCAGCTTGGCCTACGGGGGGCAACGGCCGAACACCGGGGAGCTGTTTTTT. The encoded protein is CASSLAYGGQRPNTGELFF.

The genes are TRBV30 and TRBJ2-1; D gene unclear. The V and J ends lost 0 bases and 0 bases respectively, with 15 bases between them. This CDR3 spans 17 amino acids. Germline values: CDR1 GTSNPN, CDR2 SVGIG (reference sequence). The CDR3 loop reads CAWSVYSGLSSYNEQFF. DNA for the CDR3: TGTGCCTGGAGTGTATATAGTGGGCTAAGCTCCTACAATGAGCAGTTCTTC.

The CDR3, as DNA: TGTGCCAGCAGTTTACAGAAGGAGCGGGACTCCTACGAGCAGTACTTC. This codes for CASSLQKERDSYEQYF. The chain is built from TRBV27 and TRBJ2-7, with 7 bases that match TRBD2. Trimming removed 2 bases from V and 0 bases from J; junction bases left unmatched: 7. The CDR3 has 16 amino acids. Germline lookup yields CDR1 MNHEY and CDR2 SMNVEV (reference sequence).

This clonotype appeared a few times. The chain couples TRBV6-2 or TRBV6-3 to TRBJ2-7, with D unresolved. The CDR3 totals 12 residues. Germline-derived CDR1 and CDR2 are MNHEY and SVGEGT. V was pared by 5 bases and J by 5 bases, with 10 bases between. The CDR3 DNA reads TGTGCCAGCAGTGGAACCTACCACGAGCAGTACTTC. Amino acids: CASSGTYHEQYF.

This clonotype occurred once. J is TRBJ2-1 and V is TRBV7-8; 13 nucleotides line up with TRBD2. The V and J ends lost 4 bases and 4 bases, in that order; junction bases with no gene match: 4. Germline loops: CDR1 SGHVS, CDR2 FQNEAQ. The CDR3 runs to 16 residues. The CDR3 DNA sequence: TGTGCCAGCAGCTCGCCGACTAGCGGGGGGTACAATGAGCAGTTCTTC. Translating it yields CASSSPTSGGYNEQFF.

This sequence joins TRBV20-1 and TRBJ2-3; D assignment may be TRBD1 or TRBD2 (5 bases each). Trimming left V 6 bases short and J 4 bases short, with 17 bases between. The germline CDR1 and CDR2 sequences are DFQATT and SNEGSKA (reference sequence). The CDR3 runs 14 residues. The CDR3 DNA follows: TGCAGTGCCCCTTGGACGGTGGGGGCAGATACGCAGTATTTT. Encoded protein: CSAPWTVGADTQYF.

This chain links TRBV3-1 with TRBJ2-7; D not certain. V was pared by 4 bases and J by 0 bases, with 7 bases between. In germline, CDR1 is LGHDT, CDR2 YNNKEL (reference sequence). CDR3 length equals 13 residues. The CDR3 region has the DNA TGTGCCAGCAGCCTCACAAACTCCTACGAGCAGTACTTC. Its translation: CASSLTNSYEQYF.

The chain joins TRBV7-9 to TRBJ2-3; D is perhaps TRBD2 (6 bases). V lost 8 bases, J lost 8 bases, and 23 bases lay in between. Germline V lookup: CDR1 SEHNR, CDR2 FQNEAQ (reference sequence). The CDR3 runs to 15 residues. As DNA, the CDR3 is TGTGCCAGCCTGGAGGTAGCGGCTTTGCAAGTTACGCAGTATTTT. As protein: CASLEVAALQVTQYF.

This clonotype was counted ten times or more. The chain combines TRBV12-3 or TRBV12-4 with TRBJ1-6, with 12 bases that match TRBD1. The CDR3 has 14 residues. V was clipped by 4 bases and J by 9 bases; unmatched bases: 1. Here the CDR3 reads CASSSGQGASPLHF. The CDR3 nucleotides read TGTGCCAGCAGTTCGGGACAGGGGGCTTCACCCCTCCACTTT.

The chain is built from TRBV6-1 and TRBJ2-2; 7 nucleotides align to TRBD1. V lost 5 bases to trimming and J lost 5 bases; unmatched junction nucleotides: 5. Germline V CDR1 and CDR2: MNHNS, SASEGT. The CDR3 has 14 amino acids. CDR3 DNA sequence: TGTGCCAGCAGTCGACAGGGCGGTACCGGGGAGCTGTTTTTT. Translated: CASSRQGGTGELFF.